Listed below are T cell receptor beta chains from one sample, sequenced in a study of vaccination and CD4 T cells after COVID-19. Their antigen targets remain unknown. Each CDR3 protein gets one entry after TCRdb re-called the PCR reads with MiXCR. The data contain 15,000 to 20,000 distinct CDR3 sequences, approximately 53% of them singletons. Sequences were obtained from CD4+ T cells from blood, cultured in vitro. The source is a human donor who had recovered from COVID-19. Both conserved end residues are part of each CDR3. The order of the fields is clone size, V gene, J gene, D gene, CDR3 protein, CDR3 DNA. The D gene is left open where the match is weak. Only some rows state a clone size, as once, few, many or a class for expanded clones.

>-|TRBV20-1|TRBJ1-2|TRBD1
CSARIPDRGYGYTF
TGCAGTGCTAGGATCCCGGACAGGGGCTATGGCTACACCTTC
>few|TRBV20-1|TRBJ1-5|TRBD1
CSAAGPSTGDYQPQHF
TGCAGTGCCGCAGGCCCTTCGACAGGGGATTATCAGCCCCAGCATTTT
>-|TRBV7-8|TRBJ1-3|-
CASSPQSSGNTIYF
TGTGCCAGCAGCCCCCAGAGCTCTGGAAACACCATATATTTT
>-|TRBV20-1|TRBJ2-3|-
CSADQGTDTQYF
TGCAGTGCTGATCAGGGTACAGATACGCAGTATTTT
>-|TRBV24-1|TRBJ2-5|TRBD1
CATSDPSGTGLQETQYF
TGTGCCACCAGTGACCCTTCCGGGACAGGGCTCCAAGAGACCCAGTACTTC
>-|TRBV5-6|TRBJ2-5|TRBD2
CASSKAGGSETQYF
TGTGCCAGCAGCAAAGCGGGGGGGAGTGAGACCCAGTACTTC
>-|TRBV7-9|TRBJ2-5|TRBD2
CASSLWGGGEETQYF
TGTGCCAGCAGCTTATGGGGGGGTGGGGAAGAGACCCAGTACTTC
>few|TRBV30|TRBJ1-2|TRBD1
CAWWGTGRDSRAYGYTF
TGTGCCTGGTGGGGGACCGGCCGGGACAGTCGGGCCTATGGCTACACCTTC
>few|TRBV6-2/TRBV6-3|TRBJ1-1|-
CASSTGGNEAFF
TGTGCCAGTTCAACGGGTGGAAATGAAGCTTTCTTT
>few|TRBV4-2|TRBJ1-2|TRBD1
CASSQAGGDYGYTF
TGTGCCAGCAGCCAAGCAGGGGGGGACTATGGCTACACCTTC
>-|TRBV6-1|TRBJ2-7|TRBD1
CASSRQGPYEQYF
TGTGCCAGCAGTAGACAGGGGCCCTACGAGCAGTACTTC
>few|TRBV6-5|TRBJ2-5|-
CASSYSTGNRETQYF
TGTGCCAGCAGTTACTCAACAGGGAACCGAGAGACCCAGTACTTC
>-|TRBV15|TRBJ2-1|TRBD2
CATSRGLLAGGPNEQFF
TGTGCCACCAGCAGAGGTCTACTAGCGGGGGGTCCCAATGAGCAGTTCTTC
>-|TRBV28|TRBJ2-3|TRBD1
CASSLSGGYDTQYF
TGTGCCAGCAGTTTGTCAGGGGGCTACGATACGCAGTATTTT
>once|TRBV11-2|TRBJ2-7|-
CASSLELGVQDEQYF
TGTGCCAGCAGCTTAGAATTGGGTGTCCAGGACGAGCAGTACTTC
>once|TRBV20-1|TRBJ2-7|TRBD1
CSADRGMYEQYF
TGCAGTGCTGACAGGGGAATGTACGAGCAGTACTTC
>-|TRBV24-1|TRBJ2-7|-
CATSGDVGSGQYF
TGTGCCACCAGTGGGGATGTGGGGTCTGGGCAGTACTTC
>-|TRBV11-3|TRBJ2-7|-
CASGSGTIFYEQYF
TGTGCCAGCGGCTCCGGGACCATATTCTACGAGCAGTACTTC
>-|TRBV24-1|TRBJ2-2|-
CATSDRKRAGELFF
TGTGCCACCAGTGACAGGAAGCGGGCCGGGGAGCTGTTTTTT
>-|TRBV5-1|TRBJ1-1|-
CASSPRTASTEAFF
TGCGCCAGCAGCCCCCGGACAGCGAGCACTGAAGCTTTCTTT
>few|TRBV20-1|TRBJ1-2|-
CSARVLTNYGYTF
TGCAGTGCTAGAGTGTTGACTAACTATGGCTACACCTTC
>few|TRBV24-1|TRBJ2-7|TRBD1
CATSDTIMGTGGIDEQYF
TGTGCCACCAGTGATACCATTATGGGGACAGGGGGTATCGACGAGCAGTACTTC
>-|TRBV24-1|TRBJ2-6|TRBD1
CATSGKGQGNSGANVLTF
TGTGCCACCAGTGGCAAGGGACAGGGCAACTCTGGGGCCAACGTCCTGACTTTC
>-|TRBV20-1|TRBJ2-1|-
CSAPDYNEQFF
TGCAGTGCCCCGGACTACAATGAGCAGTTCTTC
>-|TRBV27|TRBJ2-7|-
CASSLWARNYEQYF
TGTGCCAGCAGTTTATGGGCCAGGAACTACGAGCAGTACTTC
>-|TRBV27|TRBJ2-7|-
CASSLSGQFSYEQYF
TGTGCCAGCAGTTTATCGGGGCAATTCTCCTACGAGCAGTACTTC
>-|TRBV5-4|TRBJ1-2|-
CASSWTLSPGGYTF
TGTGCCAGCAGTTGGACCCTTTCCCCCGGGGGCTACACCTTC
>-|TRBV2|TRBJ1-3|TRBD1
CASSGGTGASGNTIYF
TGTGCCAGCAGTGGCGGGACAGGGGCATCCGGAAACACCATATATTTT
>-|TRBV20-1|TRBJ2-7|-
CSASRGRSSYEQYF
TGCAGTGCTAGTCGGGGGAGGTCCTCCTACGAGCAGTACTTC
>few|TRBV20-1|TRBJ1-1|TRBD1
CSARRLPGQGAFF
TGCAGTGCTAGGCGACTTCCGGGACAGGGGGCTTTCTTT
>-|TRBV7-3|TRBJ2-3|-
CASSLIPASTDTQYF
TGTGCCAGCAGCTTAATCCCAGCTAGCACAGATACGCAGTATTTT
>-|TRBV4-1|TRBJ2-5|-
CASSRRQIQETQYF
TGCGCCAGCAGCCGGCGACAGATCCAAGAGACCCAGTACTTC
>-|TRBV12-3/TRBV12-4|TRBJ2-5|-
CASSVQETQYF
TGTGCCAGCAGTGTACAAGAGACCCAGTACTTC
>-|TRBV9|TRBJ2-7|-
CASSVNPGDEQYF
TGTGCCAGCAGCGTAAACCCCGGCGACGAGCAGTACTTC
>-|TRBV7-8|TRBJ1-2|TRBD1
CASSLARVDRADYGYTF
TGTGCCAGCAGCTTAGCCAGGGTAGACAGGGCGGACTATGGCTACACCTTC
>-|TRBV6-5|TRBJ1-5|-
CASSLRRGVGAQHF
TGTGCCAGCAGTTTAAGGAGGGGGGTGGGGGCCCAGCATTTT
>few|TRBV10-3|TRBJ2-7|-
CAISQVGNEQYF
TGTGCCATCAGCCAGGTGGGGAACGAGCAGTACTTC
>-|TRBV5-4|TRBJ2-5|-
CASSLAQGFQETQYF
TGTGCCAGCAGCTTGGCCCAAGGCTTCCAAGAGACCCAGTACTTC
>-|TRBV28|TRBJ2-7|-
CASSSYSYEQYF
TGTGCCAGCAGTTCCTACTCCTACGAGCAGTACTTC
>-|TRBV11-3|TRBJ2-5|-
CASTHRAEETQYF
TGTGCCAGCACCCACAGGGCCGAAGAGACCCAGTACTTC
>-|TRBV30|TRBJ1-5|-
CAWSLRDNQPQHF
TGTGCCTGGAGTTTAAGGGACAACCAGCCCCAGCATTTT
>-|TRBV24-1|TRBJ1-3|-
CATSDPGSSGNTIYF
TGTGCCACCAGTGATCCGGGGAGCTCTGGAAACACCATATATTTT
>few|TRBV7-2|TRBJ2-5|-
CASSILVWETQYF
TGTGCCAGCAGCATCCTAGTTTGGGAGACCCAGTACTTC
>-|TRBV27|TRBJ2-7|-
CASSLRGVGAQYF
TGTGCCAGCAGTTTACGGGGGGTGGGGGCGCAGTACTTC
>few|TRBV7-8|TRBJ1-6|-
CASSLVPLAPYNSPLHF
TGTGCCAGCAGCTTAGTGCCCCTAGCCCCCTATAATTCACCCCTCCACTTT
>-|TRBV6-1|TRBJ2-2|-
CASRPSIGELFF
TGTGCCAGCAGACCAAGTATCGGGGAGCTGTTTTTT
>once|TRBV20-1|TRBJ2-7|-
CSARWTWNPYEQYF
TGCAGTGCTAGGTGGACATGGAATCCCTACGAGCAGTACTTC
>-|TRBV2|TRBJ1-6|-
CASITGTSSYNSPLHF
TGTGCCAGCATCACGGGGACGAGCTCCTATAATTCACCCCTCCACTTT
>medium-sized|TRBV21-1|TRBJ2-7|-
CASSKGTETYEQYF
TGTGCCAGCAGCAAGGGGACTGAGACCTACGAGCAGTACTTC
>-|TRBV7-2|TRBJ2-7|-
CASSLRAGVVNEQYF
TGTGCCAGCAGCTTGCGGGCCGGGGTGGTTAACGAGCAGTACTTC
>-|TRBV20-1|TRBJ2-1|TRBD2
CSARVSGGSSLFF
TGCAGTGCTAGAGTTTCAGGCGGGAGTAGTCTGTTCTTC
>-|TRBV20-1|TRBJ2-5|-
CSARVAGTQETQYF
TGCAGTGCTAGAGTTGCAGGGACCCAAGAGACCCAGTACTTC
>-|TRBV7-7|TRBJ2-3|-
CASSPGPGRDTQYF
TGTGCTAGCAGCCCCGGCCCCGGACGGGATACGCAGTATTTT
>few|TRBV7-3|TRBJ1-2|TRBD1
CASSLQQGAPGGYTF
TGTGCCAGCAGCTTACAACAGGGGGCACCGGGGGGCTACACCTTC
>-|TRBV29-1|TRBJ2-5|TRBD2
CSVDGLADQETQYF
TGCAGCGTTGACGGACTAGCGGACCAAGAGACCCAGTACTTC
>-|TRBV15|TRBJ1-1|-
CATSRDQGLNTEAFF
TGTGCCACCAGCAGAGATCAAGGCTTGAACACTGAAGCTTTCTTT